The entry below describes one T cell receptor beta chain. The antigen is unknown. The ends were cut back, 3 bases at V and 3 bases at J, with 7 bases in the middle. Germline V gene data show CDR1 as SGHDN and CDR2 as FVKESK. The CDR3 has 13 residues. The data were taken from a study of cytomegalovirus exposure and HLA in healthy donors. Study-wide findings and caveats: In a later analysis, parvovirus B19, influenza, CMV and Epstein-Barr virus appeared linked to several top co-occurrence clusters. It was likely that a cluster of highly shared sequence variants was a sequencing artifact. Indistinguishability led to the exclusion of some V segments, TRBV6-2 and TRBV6-3 included.

Nominal health characterized the donors when sampled, though unrecorded immune exposures were likely. Use of 60 Vbeta and 13 Jbeta primers characterized the PCR. Generated by immunoSEQ multiplex PCR, the TCRdb table keeps only in-frame clones and is missing some. The sample records approximately 70,000 clones, 65% to 70% being singletons. The chain employs TRBV14 and TRBJ2-3, with D tentatively TRBD2 (6 bases). Sequenced: PBMCs. This TCR was sampled from a man aged 35-49 years in good health and CMV-seropositive. CDR3 sequence reads: CASSQGRTDTQYF. CDR3 sequence (DNA): TGTGCCAGCAGCCAGGGGAGGACAGATACGCAGTATTTT. Using reference TRBV14 and TRBJ2-3 for the parts outside the CDR3, the full variable domain is EAGVTQFPSHSVIEKGQTVTLRCDPISGHDNLYWYRRVMGKEIKFLLHFVKESKQDESGMPNNRFLAERTGGTYSTLKVQPAELEDSGVYFCASSQGRTDTQYFGPGTRLTVL.